This T cell receptor beta chain was captured in a study of T cells in tuberculosis. The study's findings and limits: Using the GMM-specific repertoire gave approximately 89% accuracy versus around 70% with motifs.

V was cut by 3 bases and J by 5 bases, with 17 bases left in between. The CDR3 loop spans 15 amino acids. Per the germline V gene, CDR1 is LGHNA and CDR2 is YSLEER. Concerning this clone itself: What it binds is not known.

Only in-frame clones appear in the TCRdb table, and some are missing; sequencing was by immunoSEQ multiplex PCR. The data hold just under 45,000 clones, with about 95% observed a single time. At study entry, adolescents had tuberculin skin tests and IGRA screening. The receptor was isolated from a donor between 10 and 29 years old with latent tuberculosis or without tuberculosis infection. Some clones in this sample may be carry-over from other donors' samples. The gene calls are TRBV4-3 and TRBJ2-7, with a weak D call TRBD1 (5 bases). The material sequenced was PBMCs. In DNA, the CDR3 is TGCGCCAGCAGCCACCTGGGGCAGGGAAAAAACGAGCAGTACTTC. This gives the protein CASSHLGQGKNEQYF.